Below are 13 T cell receptor beta chains sequenced from a single sample in a study of blood T cell repertoires in COVID-19. Generated by immunoSEQ multiplex PCR, the TCRdb table keeps only in-frame clones and is missing some. The sample lists about 190,000 clones, roughly 85% occurring once. The sample comprised peripheral blood. The receptor source for this set is a woman between 65 and 79 years old with acute or convalescent COVID-19.

The chain uses TRBV20-1 and TRBJ1-4; 9 nucleotides line up with TRBD1. In germline, CDR1 is DFQATT, CDR2 SNEGSKA (reference sequence). V trimming: 3 bases; J trimming: 6 bases; junction bases outside the gene matches: 2. This CDR3 has 13 amino acids. CDR3 sequence: CSASGTGHEKLFF. As DNA, the CDR3 is TGCAGTGCTAGTGGGACAGGGCATGAAAAACTGTTTTTT.

The gene calls are TRBV6-5 and TRBJ2-7; 10 nucleotides match TRBD1. The CDR3 spans 15 residues. V was pared by 4 bases and J by 2 bases, with 5 bases of the junction left unmatched. The germline gives CDR1 MNHEY, CDR2 SVGAGI. Written as DNA, the CDR3 is TGTGCCAGCAGTTCCCGGGACAGGGGTACCTACGAGCAGTACTTC. Protein sequence: CASSSRDRGTYEQYF.

This chain connects TRBV4-1 to TRBJ2-1; 10 bases agree with TRBD2. The V segment lost 1 base and the J segment 6 bases; nucleotides outside the gene matches: 6. The CDR3 length is 16 residues. CDR1 and CDR2 (germline): MGHRA, YSYEKL. CDR3 in amino acids: CASSQGQLAGSNEQFF. The CDR3, as DNA: TGCGCCAGCAGCCAAGGTCAACTAGCGGGAAGCAATGAGCAGTTCTTC.

The rearrangement joins TRBV19 to TRBJ1-6; 9 bases agree with TRBD1. Looked up from germline, CDR1 is LNHDA and CDR2 is SQIVND (reference sequence). Trimming at V came to 6 bases and at J to 7 bases, leaving 7 bases not matched to a gene. CDR3 length: 15 amino acids. The CDR3 sequence: CASREQGARNSPLHF. CDR3 DNA sequence: TGTGCCAGTAGGGAACAGGGGGCGCGGAATTCACCCCTCCACTTT.

This clone has at least ten counts. The chain links TRBV7-2 to TRBJ2-2; 9 nucleotides agree with TRBD2. J was trimmed by 3 bases and V by 0 bases; bases with no gene match: 5. CDR3 length equals 17 residues. Germline V gives CDR1 SGHTA, CDR2 FQGNSA. CDR3 DNA sequence: TGTGCCAGCAGCTTAGCGTCGACTAGCGGAGACACCGGGGAGCTGTTTTTT. It translates to CASSLASTSGDTGELFF.

This chain uses TRBV7-2 with TRBJ2-3; 8 bases are shared with TRBD2. The germline gives CDR1 SGHTA, CDR2 FQGNSA. This CDR3 has 17 amino acids. The trim removed 2 bases at V and 4 bases at J, leaving 11 bases unmatched. CDR3 bases: TGTGCCAGCAGCTTAATGCAGGCCGGGCGGGGGGCAGATACGCAGTATTTT. It yields the protein CASSLMQAGRGADTQYF.

The chain recombines TRBV20-1 with TRBJ2-7; 8 positions match TRBD2. Trimming took 3 bases from V and 1 from J; bases not matched to a gene: 11. CDR3 length: 16 residues. Germline V gene sequence: CDR1 DFQATT, CDR2 SNEGSKA (reference sequence). CDR3 DNA sequence: TGCAGTGCTAGTAGGAGTAGTAGCGGGACGTCCTACGAGCAGTACTTC. Translation: CSASRSSSGTSYEQYF.

This clone was seen only a few times. This rearrangement joins TRBV7-2 to TRBJ1-2; maybe TRBD1 (5 bases). CDR3 length: 14 residues. Germline V gives CDR1 SGHTA, CDR2 FQGNSA. Trimming stripped 3 bases from V and 10 bases from J, with 18 bases between. The CDR3 DNA reads as TGTGCCAGCAGCTTGGGAAGACAGTACCGTGACTACACCTTC. It codes for CASSLGRQYRDYTF. The whole variable domain, filled in from reference TRBV7-2 and TRBJ1-2, reads GAGVSQSPSNKVTEKGKDVELRCDPISGHTALYWYRQSLGQGLEFLIYFQGNSAPDKSGLPSDRFSAERTGGSVSTLTIQRTQQEDSAVYLCASSLGRQYRDYTFGSGTRLTVV.

About this clone itself: Other DNA variants within this sample encode the same CDR3. The chain employs TRBV3-1 (or the pseudogene TRBV3-2) and TRBJ2-3; 7 bases map to TRBD2. CDR1 and CDR2 (germline): LGHDT, YNNKEL (reference sequence). The CDR3 extends over 16 amino acids. V shed 1 base, J shed 1 base, and the junction held 5 bases outside the gene matches. This CDR3 is CASSQALAGGTDTQYF. CDR3 nucleotide sequence: TGTGCCAGCAGCCAAGCCCTGGCGGGGGGCACAGATACGCAGTATTTT.

Ten or more counts support this clone. V is TRBV5-8 and J is TRBJ1-5, with D unclear. CDR3 size: 14 residues. Germline V gives CDR1 SGHTS, CDR2 YDEGEE. The V end was cut by 0 bases, the J end by 9 bases, with 13 bases between. The CDR3 sequence is CASSLEGAVRPQHF. CDR3 DNA: TGTGCCAGCAGCTTGGAGGGAGCCGTGAGGCCCCAGCATTTT.

This chain links TRBV5-1 with TRBJ2-1, with 11 positions matching TRBD2. The germline gives CDR1 SGHRS, CDR2 YFSETQ. CDR3 length: 15 amino acids. J lost 6 bases, V lost 0 bases, and 2 bases had no gene match. The CDR3 here is CASSLELAGANEQFF. The CDR3, as DNA: TGCGCCAGCAGCTTGGAACTAGCGGGAGCCAATGAGCAGTTCTTC.

The rearrangement links TRBV5-1 to TRBJ2-1; 7 nucleotides match TRBD2. This CDR3 contains 15 residues. With 0 bases clipped from V and 8 bases from J, the junction kept 8 bases outside the gene matches. Germline CDR1 SGHRS, CDR2 YFSETQ. The DNA for the CDR3 is TGCGCCAGCAGCTTGGGCGGGCGGGGGATGGATGAGCAGTTCTTC. Translation: CASSLGGRGMDEQFF.

The chain has TRBV5-1 and TRBJ2-7; D is uncertain. Germline CDR1 SGHRS, CDR2 YFSETQ. Trimming shortened V by 2 bases and J by 2 bases, and 11 bases separated the two germline ends. The CDR3 spans 14 residues. The CDR3 DNA reads TGCGCCAGCAGCTTCTCTGCCCGGGCCTACGAGCAGTACTTC. It specifies CASSFSARAYEQYF.